These 18 T cell receptor beta chains came from one sample sequenced in a study of T-cell memory formation after mild COVID-19. TCRdb re-called the 5' RACE reads with MiXCR, one entry per CDR3 protein. The table records about 180,000 distinct CDR3 sequences, about a fifth of them present only once. The specimen sequenced was PBMCs or a T cell subset sorted from them (not recorded which). Every receptor here comes from a young man who had mild COVID-19 (a few samples of this study predate the infection). Cell type and time point are not known.

In its sample, this clonotype was seen many times. The chain employs TRBV13 and TRBJ1-2; D not certain. Trimming stripped 6 bases from V and 4 bases from J, with 15 bases between. This CDR3 region has 14 residues. The germline gives CDR1 PRHDT, CDR2 FYEKMQ (reference sequence). The CDR3 protein is CASRNEQYTYGYTF. In DNA form, the CDR3 reads TGTGCCAGCAGGAATGAACAGTATACCTATGGCTACACCTTC.

The rearrangement uses TRBV5-1 and TRBJ1-1, with D possibly being TRBD1 (5 bases). Trimming left V 2 bases short and J 0 bases short, with 11 bases between. From germline, CDR1 is SGHRS and CDR2 YFSETQ. The CDR3 has 15 amino acids. CDR3 in amino acids: CASSLTGDMNTEAFF. CDR3 sequence (DNA): TGCGCCAGCAGCTTAACAGGAGACATGAACACTGAAGCTTTCTTT.

This clonotype was seen only a few times. J is TRBJ2-3 and V is TRBV5-1, with D perhaps TRBD2 (7 bases). In germline, CDR1 is SGHRS, CDR2 YFSETQ. The CDR3 is made up of 15 amino acids. The germline V and J ends were trimmed by 4 bases and 4 bases, with 16 bases remaining between them. The CDR3 here is CASSPGGRGADTQYF. Here the CDR3 DNA reads TGCGCCAGCAGCCCGGGAGGAAGGGGGGCAGATACGCAGTATTTT.

The chain recombines TRBV28 with TRBJ1-5; 10 nucleotides agree with TRBD1. The CDR3 totals 15 residues. V shed 3 bases, J shed 5 bases, and the junction held 4 bases outside the gene matches. Germline V gene data show CDR1 as MDHEN and CDR2 as SYDVKM. The CDR3, as DNA: TGTGCCAGCAGTTTTAGGGACAGGGGTTATCAGCCCCAGCATTTT. It is translated as CASSFRDRGYQPQHF. The entire variable domain, with the rest obtained from reference TRBV28 and TRBJ1-5, is as follows: DVKVTQSSRYLVKRTGEKVFLECVQDMDHENMFWYRQDPGLGLRLIYFSYDVKMKEKGDIPEGYSVSREKKERFSLILESASTNQTSMYLCASSFRDRGYQPQHFGDGTRLSIL.

V gene TRBV6-6 combines with J gene TRBJ2-7; no clear D. Germline CDR1 reads MNHNY; CDR2 reads SVGAGI (reference sequence). The germline V and J ends were trimmed by 4 bases and 3 bases, with 7 bases remaining between them. The CDR3 is made up of 12 amino acids. The CDR3 coding sequence is TGTGCCAGCAGTTCCGTCGGCTACGAGCAGTACGTC. Protein sequence: CASSSVGYEQYV.

The chain combines TRBV25-1 with TRBJ2-7; no clear D gene. Germline V lookup: CDR1 MGHDK, CDR2 SYGVNS. Trimming pared 6 bases from V and 4 bases from J, leaving 16 bases between. CDR3 length equals 14 residues. The CDR3 here is CASSEHLDPYEQYF. As DNA, the CDR3 is TGTGCCAGCAGCGAACATCTCGACCCATACGAGCAGTACTTC.

The J gene is TRBJ1-1, the V gene TRBV7-2; 10 bases align to TRBD1. The CDR3 length is 18 residues. J was trimmed by 1 base and V by 5 bases; bases with no gene match: 13. Germline V gene lookup returns CDR1 SGHTA and CDR2 FQGNSA. The CDR3 is CASSPLVGTGVTNTEAFF. In nucleotides, the CDR3 is TGTGCCAGCAGCCCATTAGTGGGGACAGGGGTTACGAACACTGAAGCTTTCTTT.

The gene calls are TRBV7-6 and TRBJ2-1; D gene ambiguous. V lost 0 bases to trimming and J lost 3 bases, with 6 bases between them. There are 14 residues in the CDR3. Per the germline V gene, CDR1 is SGHVS and CDR2 is FNYEAQ. The CDR3 sequence: CASSLAAGYNEQFF. The CDR3 DNA follows: TGTGCCAGCAGCTTAGCTGCAGGCTACAATGAGCAGTTCTTC.

The chain couples TRBV29-1 to TRBJ1-2; possibly TRBD1 for D (5 bases). Trimming removed 6 bases at V and 4 bases at J, with 18 bases between. Germline lookup yields CDR1 SQVTM and CDR2 ANQGSEA. The CDR3 totals 14 residues. CDR3 sequence (DNA): TGCAGCGTGGAGAACGAGGGGAATGGCTATGGCTACACCTTC. Amino acids: CSVENEGNGYGYTF.

This clonotype turned up a few times. The rearrangement links TRBV6-2 or TRBV6-3 to TRBJ2-5, with D possibly matching TRBD2 (6 bases). This CDR3 has 15 residues. Germline-derived CDR1 and CDR2 are MNHEY and SVGEGT. V was pared by 6 bases and J by 2 bases, with 16 bases between. CDR3 residues: CASRRFAGNQETQYF. CDR3 bases: TGTGCCAGCAGAAGATTCGCGGGGAATCAAGAGACCCAGTACTTC.

V usage is TRBV12-3 or TRBV12-4 and J usage is TRBJ1-6; 9 nucleotides match TRBD1. Unmatched junction bases numbered 6, after V lost 5 bases and J lost 10 bases. CDR3 length: 14 amino acids. DNA for the CDR3: TGTGCCAGCAGTATGGGACAGGGTGGCTCACCCCTCCACTTT. Amino acid sequence: CASSMGQGGSPLHF.

In this sample, this clonotype turned up a few times. The V call is TRBV20-1, the J call TRBJ2-5; 8 nucleotides agree with TRBD2. The V gene end was trimmed by 5 bases and the J gene end by 4 bases; junction bases not matched to a gene: 6. The germline CDR1 and CDR2 sequences are DFQATT and SNEGSKA (reference sequence). CDR3 length equals 13 residues. The CDR3 loop reads CSAPRGGAETQYF. In DNA, the CDR3 is TGCAGTGCTCCCCGGGGGGGCGCAGAGACCCAGTACTTC.

This clonotype turned up a few times. CDR3 residues: CASRFGRDTQYF. The CDR3 DNA follows: TGTGCCAGCAGGTTCGGGAGAGATACGCAGTATTTT. The chain employs TRBV7-9 and TRBJ2-3, with a weak D call TRBD2 (6 bases). CDR1 and CDR2 (germline): SEHNR, FQNEAQ (reference sequence). The CDR3 has 12 residues. Trimming stripped 6 bases from V and 5 bases from J, with 9 bases between.

This clonotype came up many times. The genes are TRBV15 and TRBJ1-6; weak D call: TRBD1 (5 bases). V dropped 2 bases and J dropped 7 bases, with 6 bases sitting between them. Germline CDR1 is LNHNV and CDR2 is YYDKDF (reference sequence). The CDR3 consists of 13 residues. The CDR3 coding sequence is TGTGCCACCAGCAGATCAGGGAATTCACCCCTCCACTTT. The encoded protein is CATSRSGNSPLHF.

The J gene is TRBJ1-4, the V gene TRBV11-2; TRBD1 might be the D (6 bases). Trimming pared 2 bases from V and 8 bases from J, leaving 24 bases between. Per germline, CDR1 SGHAT and CDR2 FQNNGV. The CDR3 sequence is 18 residues long. CDR3 amino acids: CASSLSHQQGRRWEKLFF. The CDR3 coding sequence is TGTGCCAGCAGCTTAAGTCACCAACAGGGCAGGAGATGGGAAAAACTGTTTTTT.

The genes are TRBV14 and TRBJ2-5; 15 bases fit TRBD2. V shed 4 bases, J shed 5 bases, and the junction held 8 bases outside the gene matches. This CDR3 is built from 17 residues. Per the germline V gene, CDR1 is SGHDN and CDR2 is FVKESK. The CDR3 here is CASSRRTSGGAWETQYF. The CDR3 nucleotides read TGTGCCAGCAGCCGTCGGACTAGCGGGGGGGCGTGGGAGACCCAGTACTTC. The full variable domain, in which reference TRBV14 and TRBJ2-5 provide the parts outside the CDR3, is EAGVTQFPSHSVIEKGQTVTLRCDPISGHDNLYWYRRVMGKEIKFLLHFVKESKQDESGMPNNRFLAERTGGTYSTLKVQPAELEDSGVYFCASSRRTSGGAWETQYFGPGTRLLVL.

The chain carries TRBV12-3 or TRBV12-4 and TRBJ1-3, with D uncertain. The CDR3 covers 15 residues. V was shortened by 6 bases and J by 2 bases, with 14 bases between the two germline ends. In DNA, the CDR3 is TGTGCCAGCAGCATTCGGAAGTCCGCTGGAAACACCATATATTTT. Its translation: CASSIRKSAGNTIYF.

The genes are TRBV7-8 and TRBJ2-5; 7 bases map to TRBD1. V was clipped by 5 bases and J by 4 bases; unmatched bases: 4. The CDR3 loop spans 13 amino acids. Germline CDR1 is SGHVS and CDR2 is FQNEAQ. CDR3 loop: CASSTGQIETQYF. CDR3 nucleotide sequence: TGTGCCAGCAGCACGGGACAGATAGAGACCCAGTACTTC.